Each of the 15 T cell receptor beta chains below was sequenced from the same sample in a study of T-cell memory formation after mild COVID-19. Using its own MiXCR run on the 5' RACE reads, TCRdb lists one record per CDR3 protein. The sample contains around 250,000 distinct CDR3 sequences, around a tenth of which appear only once. Specimen: PBMCs or a T cell subset sorted from them (not recorded which). The receptors stem from a man younger than 35 who had mild COVID-19 (a few samples of this study predate the infection). Cell type and time point are not known.

This chain uses TRBV6-1 with TRBJ2-1; D is perhaps TRBD1 (6 bases). Germline-derived CDR1 and CDR2 are MNHNS and SASEGT. The CDR3 has 16 amino acids. V was pared by 7 bases and J by 4 bases, with 20 bases between. The CDR3 is CASNSIRQVRYNEQFF. CDR3 bases: TGTGCCAGCAACTCCATAAGACAGGTCAGGTACAATGAGCAGTTCTTC.

V usage is TRBV5-1 and J usage is TRBJ1-1; TRBD1 matches 11 bases. The germline V gene encodes CDR1 SGHRS and CDR2 YFSETQ. The J segment lost 6 bases and the V segment lost 4 bases, leaving 8 bases of the junction unmatched. CDR3 length equals 15 residues. CDR3 loop: CASSGTGGVIAEAFF. Written as DNA, the CDR3 is TGCGCCAGCAGCGGGACAGGGGGTGTAATCGCTGAAGCTTTCTTT. Variable domain in full (rest from reference TRBV5-1 and TRBJ1-1): KAGVTQTPRYLIKTRGQQVTLSCSPISGHRSVSWYQQTPGQGLQFLFEYFSETQRNKGNFPGRFSGRQFSNSRSEMNVSTLELGDSALYLCASSGTGGVIAEAFFGQGTRLTVV.

The rearrangement links TRBV10-2 to TRBJ2-2, with D uncertain. The germline V and J ends were trimmed by 7 bases and 6 bases, with 3 bases remaining between them. The CDR3 consists of 10 residues. Germline V gene lookup returns CDR1 WSHSY and CDR2 SAAADI. CDR3 sequence: CASMAGELFF. CDR3 sequence (DNA): TGCGCCAGCATGGCCGGGGAGCTGTTTTTT.

This clonotype appeared a few times. This chain uses TRBV6-5 with TRBJ1-2; the match to TRBD1 covers 7 bases. The CDR3 totals 13 residues. The germline gives CDR1 MNHEY, CDR2 SVGAGI. V lost 2 bases to trimming and J lost 6 bases; unmatched junction nucleotides: 3. The CDR3 nucleotides read TGTGCCAGCAGTTACATAGGGGGCAATGGCTACACCTTC. This gives the protein CASSYIGGNGYTF.

This clonotype showed up many times. The chain combines TRBV29-1 with TRBJ2-1, with D possibly being TRBD2 (5 bases). CDR1 and CDR2 (germline): SQVTM, ANQGSEA. V dropped 4 bases and J dropped 8 bases, with 9 bases sitting between them. CDR3 length equals 11 residues. The CDR3: CSVGSGYEQFF. CDR3 nucleotides: TGCAGCGTTGGTTCGGGGTATGAGCAGTTCTTC.

This clonotype was seen many times. The chain joins TRBV7-3 to TRBJ2-2; 9 bases agree with TRBD1. The CDR3 is 16 residues long. The V segment lost 4 bases and the J segment 6 bases; nucleotides outside the gene matches: 9. Germline V gene data show CDR1 as SGHTA and CDR2 as FQGTGA. CDR3 loop: CASSSVRTGDPGELFF. DNA for the CDR3: TGTGCCAGCAGCTCTGTCCGGACAGGGGATCCCGGGGAGCTGTTTTTT.

This CDR3 reads CASSHAKEAFF. The DNA for the CDR3 is TGTGCCAGCAGCCATGCGAAAGAAGCTTTCTTT. The V call is TRBV3-1, the J call TRBJ1-1; D unresolved. Between the trimmed V and J ends, which lost 3 bases and 8 bases, there was a span of 7 bases. Germline loops: CDR1 LGHDT, CDR2 YNNKEL (reference sequence). This CDR3 contains 11 residues.

This clonotype was counted only a few times. This rearrangement joins TRBV5-1 to TRBJ2-3; a weak D match, TRBD1 (6 bases). V lost 0 bases, J lost 0 bases, and 14 bases lay in between. Germline V gene lookup returns CDR1 SGHRS and CDR2 YFSETQ. There are 17 residues in the CDR3. The CDR3 loop is CASSLAPLTGSTDTQYF. DNA of the CDR3: TGCGCCAGCAGCTTGGCCCCCTTGACAGGTAGCACAGATACGCAGTATTTT.

This clonotype came up many times. The chain combines TRBV12-3 or TRBV12-4 with TRBJ2-2; D is unresolved. Between the trimmed V and J ends, which lost 6 bases and 5 bases, there was a span of 10 bases. This CDR3 has 13 residues. As DNA, the CDR3 is TGTGCCAGCAGACTCCTACGGACCGGGGAGCTGTTTTTT. Translated, it gives CASRLLRTGELFF.

In this sample, this clonotype turned up many times. V is TRBV5-1 and J is TRBJ2-3, with TRBD2 identical over 11 bases. V lost 3 bases, J lost 4 bases, and 7 bases stayed unmatched. CDR3 length: 16 amino acids. Germline CDR1 and CDR2: SGHRS and YFSETQ. CDR3 in amino acids: CASSSIGTSGADTQYF. In nucleotides, the CDR3 is TGCGCCAGCAGCTCGATAGGGACTAGCGGAGCAGATACGCAGTATTTT.

This sequence joins TRBV6-2 or TRBV6-3 and TRBJ1-2; TRBD1 agrees at 8 bases. V shed 4 bases, J shed 4 bases, and the junction held 8 bases outside the gene matches. The length of the CDR3 is 15 residues. Per the germline V gene, CDR1 is MNHEY and CDR2 is SVGEGT. The CDR3 sequence is CASSSRAGGFYGYTF. The CDR3 bases are TGTGCCAGCAGTTCACGGGCAGGGGGCTTCTATGGCTACACCTTC.

The CDR3 DNA is TGCAGCGTTGTATCGGGGGCGGGCACCGGGGAGCTGTTTTTT. It codes for CSVVSGAGTGELFF. The chain couples TRBV29-1 to TRBJ2-2, with D perhaps being TRBD1 or TRBD2 (6 bases each). V lost 4 bases and J 4 bases, leaving 13 bases between the germline ends. Germline V gene lookup returns CDR1 SQVTM and CDR2 ANQGSEA. CDR3 length equals 14 residues.

This clonotype was found many times. This rearrangement joins TRBV5-1 to TRBJ2-5, with D possibly TRBD2 on 6 matching bases. Germline loops: CDR1 SGHRS, CDR2 YFSETQ. The CDR3 length is 14 residues. Trimming took off 2 bases at V and 5 bases at J, with 13 bases between the two ends. In nucleotides, the CDR3 is TGCGCCAGCAGCTTTTTGGGACTCGAGGAGACCCAGTACTTC. Protein: CASSFLGLEETQYF.

This clonotype appeared a few times. This chain links TRBV5-1 with TRBJ1-1, with 7 bases aligning to TRBD1. This CDR3 has 13 amino acids. Trimming cost V 4 bases and J 8 bases; bases outside gene matches: 8. CDR1 and CDR2 from the germline V gene are SGHRS and YFSETQ. The CDR3 nucleotides read TGCGCCAGCAGCACCGACCAGGGGGGAGAAGCTTTCTTT. It is translated as CASSTDQGGEAFF.

The rearrangement links TRBV7-2 to TRBJ2-1, with TRBD1 matching over 12 bases. Germline loops: CDR1 SGHTA, CDR2 FQGNSA. Germline trimming cut 5 bases from V and 8 bases from J; bases unmatched to any gene: 7. This CDR3 contains 15 residues. CDR3 sequence reads: CASSPPGTGGDEQFF. CDR3 in DNA: TGTGCCAGCAGCCCGCCCGGGACAGGGGGCGATGAGCAGTTCTTC.